Given below is one TCR beta chain in context. The entry originates in a study of shared clonotypes between healthy human individuals. The repertoire was sequenced with immunoSEQ multiplex PCR; TCRdb's copy has only in-frame clones and lacks some. The sample yields under 1,900,000 clones, around 98.5% seen once. Per germline, CDR1 MGHDK and CDR2 SYGVNS. The CDR3 has 17 amino acids. Trimming cost V 2 bases and J 1 base; bases outside gene matches: 7. Splitting the CD4+ cells yielded a CD45RA+ naive subset and a CD45RA-negative memory subset. This sequence originates from a young man in good health. Sequencing used naive CD4+ T cells sorted from blood. Stated subset: CD45RA+ positively selected. The chain links TRBV25-1 to TRBJ2-3; 9 nucleotides align to TRBD1. CDR3 DNA sequence: TGTGCCAGCAGTGAACTTCGACAGGGGGGTGGCACAGATACGCAGTATTTT. Translating it yields CASSELRQGGGTDTQYF.